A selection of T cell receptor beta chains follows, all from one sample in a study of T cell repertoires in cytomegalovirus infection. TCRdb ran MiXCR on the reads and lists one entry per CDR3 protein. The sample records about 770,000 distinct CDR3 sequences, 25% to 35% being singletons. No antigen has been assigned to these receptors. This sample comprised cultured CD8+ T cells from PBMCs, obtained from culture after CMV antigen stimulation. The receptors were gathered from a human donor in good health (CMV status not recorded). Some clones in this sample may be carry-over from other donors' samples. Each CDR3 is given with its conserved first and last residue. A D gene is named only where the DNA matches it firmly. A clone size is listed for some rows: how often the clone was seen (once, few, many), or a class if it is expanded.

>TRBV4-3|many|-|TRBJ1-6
CASSQERSHNSPLHF
TGCGCCAGCAGCCAAGAGCGGAGCCATAATTCACCCCTCCACTTT
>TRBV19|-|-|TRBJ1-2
CAILAPRYGYTF
TGTGCCATCTTAGCCCCCCGGTATGGCTACACCTTC
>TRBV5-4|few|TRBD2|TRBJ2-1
CASSFLAGGPGEQFF
TGTGCCAGCAGCTTCCTAGCGGGGGGGCCCGGTGAGCAGTTCTTC
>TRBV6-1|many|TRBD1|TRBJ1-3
CASSQYRDSQLYF
TGTGCCAGCAGTCAGTACCGGGACAGCCAGTTATATTTT
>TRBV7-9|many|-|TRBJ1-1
CASRPGQNTEAFF
TGTGCCAGCAGACCCGGACAGAACACTGAAGCTTTCTTT
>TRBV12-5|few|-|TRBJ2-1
CASGIAGGLEQFF
TGTGCTAGTGGTATAGCTGGGGGACTTGAGCAGTTCTTC
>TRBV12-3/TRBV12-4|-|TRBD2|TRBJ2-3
CASSSYWLAGDTDTQYF
TGTGCCAGCAGTTCCTATTGGTTAGCGGGGGACACAGATACGCAGTATTTT
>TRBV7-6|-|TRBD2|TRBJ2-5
CASSLVTSGQETQYF
TGTGCCAGCAGCTTAGTCACTAGCGGCCAAGAGACCCAGTACTTC
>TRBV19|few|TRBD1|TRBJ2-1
CATLDRGNNEQFF
TGTGCCACTCTGGACAGGGGAAACAATGAGCAGTTCTTC
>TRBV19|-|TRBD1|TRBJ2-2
CASSPRQGMNTGELFF
TGTGCCAGTAGTCCCAGACAGGGTATGAACACCGGGGAGCTGTTTTTT
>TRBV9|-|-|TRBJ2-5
CASSVATGETQYF
TGTGCCAGCAGCGTAGCTACGGGGGAGACCCAGTACTTC
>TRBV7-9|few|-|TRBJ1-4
CASSSVREANEKLFF
TGTGCCAGCAGCTCTGTAAGGGAGGCTAATGAAAAACTGTTTTTT
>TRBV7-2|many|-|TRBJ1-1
CASSLKVGFGTEAFF
TGTGCCAGCAGCTTAAAGGTCGGCTTTGGGACTGAAGCTTTCTTT
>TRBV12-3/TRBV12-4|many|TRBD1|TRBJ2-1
CASGTGGHEQFF
TGTGCCAGCGGGACAGGGGGGCATGAGCAGTTCTTC
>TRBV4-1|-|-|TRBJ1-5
CASSAIQAQPQHF
TGCGCCAGCAGCGCTATACAGGCTCAGCCCCAGCATTTT
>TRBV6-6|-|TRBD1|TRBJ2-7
CASRSRDRPGEQYF
TGTGCCAGCAGATCCCGGGACAGGCCGGGAGAGCAGTACTTC
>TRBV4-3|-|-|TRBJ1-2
CASSQVLGSYGYTF
TGCGCCAGCAGCCAAGTATTGGGATCCTATGGCTACACCTTC
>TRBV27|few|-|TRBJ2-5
CASSPEGTPGETQYF
TGTGCCAGCAGCCCCGAGGGGACCCCCGGGGAGACCCAGTACTTC
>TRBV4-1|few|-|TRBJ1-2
CASSHPGTHGYTF
TGCGCCAGCAGCCATCCCGGGACACATGGCTACACCTTC
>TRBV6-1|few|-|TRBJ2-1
CASSESLYSDLISYNEQFF
TGTGCCAGCAGTGAATCCCTGTATAGCGATTTAATTTCCTACAATGAGCAGTTCTTC
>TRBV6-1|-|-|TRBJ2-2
CASSGGTADTGELFF
TGTGCCAGCAGCGGAGGGACAGCTGACACCGGGGAGCTGTTTTTT
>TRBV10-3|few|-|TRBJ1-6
CAISESGQGKNSPLHF
TGTGCCATCAGTGAGTCGGGCCAGGGAAAGAATTCACCCCTCCACTTT
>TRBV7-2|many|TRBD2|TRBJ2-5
CASSSLAGGTETQYF
TGTGCCAGCAGCTCACTAGCGGGGGGTACAGAGACCCAGTACTTC
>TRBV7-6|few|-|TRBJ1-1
CGGEDTEAFF
TGCGGAGGGGAGGACACTGAAGCTTTCTTT
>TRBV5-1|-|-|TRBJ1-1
CASSSPIPPDSNLEAFF
TGCGCCAGCAGCTCACCCATACCTCCAGACAGTAATCTTGAAGCTTTCTTT
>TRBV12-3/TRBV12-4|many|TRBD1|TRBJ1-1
CASSLQGVGNTEAFF
TGTGCCAGCAGTTTGCAGGGGGTAGGAAACACTGAAGCTTTCTTT
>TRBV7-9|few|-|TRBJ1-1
CASSSRVLNTEAFF
TGTGCCAGCAGCTCTAGGGTTCTGAACACTGAAGCTTTCTTT
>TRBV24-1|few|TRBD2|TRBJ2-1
CATSDPRLANEQFF
TGTGCCACCAGTGATCCGCGACTAGCGAATGAGCAGTTCTTC
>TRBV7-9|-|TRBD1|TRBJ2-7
CASSTNRQGPNEQYF
TGTGCCAGCAGCACCAACCGACAGGGTCCCAACGAGCAGTACTTC
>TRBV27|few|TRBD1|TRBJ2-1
CASSLSETGVNEQFF
TGTGCCAGCAGTCTGTCAGAGACAGGGGTCAATGAGCAGTTCTTC
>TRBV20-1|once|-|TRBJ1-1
CSARPTEAFF
TGCAGTGCTAGACCCACTGAAGCTTTCTTT
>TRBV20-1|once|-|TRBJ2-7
CSAEVWDNSYEQYF
TGCAGTGCGGAGGTTTGGGACAACTCCTACGAGCAGTACTTC
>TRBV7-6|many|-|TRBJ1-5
CASSPQSRDIQPQHF
TGTGCCAGCAGCCCTCAGTCCCGGGACATTCAGCCCCAGCATTTT
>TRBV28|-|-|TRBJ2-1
CASRVQGSANEQFF
TGTGCCAGCAGGGTACAGGGATCGGCCAATGAGCAGTTCTTC
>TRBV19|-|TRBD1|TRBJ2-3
CASSGQGISTDTQYF
TGTGCCAGTAGTGGACAGGGGATTAGCACAGATACGCAGTATTTT
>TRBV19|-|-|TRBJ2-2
CATGFPSEANTGELFF
TGTGCCACCGGGTTCCCAAGCGAAGCGAACACCGGGGAGCTGTTTTTT
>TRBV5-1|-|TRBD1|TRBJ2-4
CASSLEGGLAKNIQYF
TGCGCCAGCAGCTTGGAAGGGGGCTTAGCCAAAAACATTCAGTACTTC
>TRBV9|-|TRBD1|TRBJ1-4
CASSILGTGDREKLFF
TGTGCCAGCAGCATTCTCGGGACAGGGGATCGAGAAAAACTGTTTTTT
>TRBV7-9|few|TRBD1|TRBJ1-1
CASSSLGQGRNTEAFF
TGTGCCAGCAGCTCCCTCGGACAGGGAAGGAACACTGAAGCTTTCTTT
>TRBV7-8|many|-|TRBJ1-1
CASSLAPGSGTEAFF
TGTGCCAGCAGCTTAGCTCCGGGGTCGGGCACTGAAGCTTTCTTT
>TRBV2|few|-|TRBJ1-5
CASSDLNQPQHF
TGTGCCAGCAGTGACCTGAATCAGCCCCAGCATTTT
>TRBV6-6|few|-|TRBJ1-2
CASSPKASPINYGYTF
TGTGCCAGCAGTCCAAAGGCGTCACCAATTAACTATGGCTACACCTTC
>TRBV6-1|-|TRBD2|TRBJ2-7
CASSEARVAGAYEQYF
TGTGCCAGCAGTGAAGCGCGGGTAGCGGGGGCCTACGAGCAGTACTTC
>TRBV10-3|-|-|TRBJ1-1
CAISELNRDRTEAFF
TGTGCCATCAGTGAGTTGAACAGGGATCGAACGGAAGCTTTCTTT
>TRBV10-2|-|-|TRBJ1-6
CASSEPNRDSPLHF
TGCGCCAGCAGTGAGCCGAACAGGGATTCACCCCTCCACTTT
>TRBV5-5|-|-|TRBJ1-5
CASSLTPSPYSNQPQHF
TGTGCCAGCAGCTTAACGCCGAGTCCTTATAGCAATCAGCCCCAGCATTTT
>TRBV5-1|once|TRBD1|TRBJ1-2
CASSFDRGGDGYTF
TGCGCCAGCAGCTTTGACAGGGGAGGGGATGGCTACACCTTC
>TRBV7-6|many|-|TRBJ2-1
CASSFNRAPGYNEQFF
TGTGCCAGCAGCTTTAACAGGGCCCCAGGTTACAATGAGCAGTTCTTC
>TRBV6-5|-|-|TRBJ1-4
CASSYRTRVEKLFF
TGTGCCAGCAGTTACCGGACTCGGGTTGAAAAACTGTTTTTT
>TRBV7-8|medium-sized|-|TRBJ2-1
CASSSSQGRRNEQFF
TGTGCCAGCAGCTCCTCACAGGGACGGCGAAATGAGCAGTTCTTC
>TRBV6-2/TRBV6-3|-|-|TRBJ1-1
CASSYSGGRSEAFF
TGTGCCAGCAGTTACTCAGGAGGGAGGTCTGAAGCTTTCTTT
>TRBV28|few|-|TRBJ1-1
CASSSGFSNTEAFF
TGTGCCAGCAGTTCCGGATTTTCAAACACTGAAGCTTTCTTT
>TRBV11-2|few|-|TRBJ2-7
CASSFFTGGNEQYF
TGTGCCAGCAGCTTTTTCACAGGTGGGAACGAGCAGTACTTC
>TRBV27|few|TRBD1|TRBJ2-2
CASSWGQHTGELFF
TGTGCCAGCAGTTGGGGACAGCACACCGGGGAGCTGTTTTTT